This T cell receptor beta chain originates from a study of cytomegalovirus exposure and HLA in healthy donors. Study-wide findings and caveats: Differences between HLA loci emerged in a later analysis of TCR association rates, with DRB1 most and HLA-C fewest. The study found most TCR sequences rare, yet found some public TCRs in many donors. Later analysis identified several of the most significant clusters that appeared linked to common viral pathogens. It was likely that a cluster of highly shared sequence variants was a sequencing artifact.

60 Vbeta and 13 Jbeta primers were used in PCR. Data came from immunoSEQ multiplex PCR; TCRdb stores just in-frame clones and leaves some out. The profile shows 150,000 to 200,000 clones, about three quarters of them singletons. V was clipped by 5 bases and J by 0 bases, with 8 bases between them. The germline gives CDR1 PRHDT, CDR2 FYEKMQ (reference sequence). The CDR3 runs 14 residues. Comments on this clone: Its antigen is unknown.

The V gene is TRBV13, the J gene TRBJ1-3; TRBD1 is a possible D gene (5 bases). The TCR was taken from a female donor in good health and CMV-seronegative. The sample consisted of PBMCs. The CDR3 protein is CASSEQASGNTIYF. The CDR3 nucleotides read TGTGCCAGCAGCGAACAGGCCTCTGGAAACACCATATATTTT.